A single sample is the source of the 21 T cell receptor beta chains below, sequenced in a study of shared clonotypes between healthy human individuals. Produced via immunoSEQ multiplex PCR; TCRdb's table is partial and in-frame only. The table shows some 500,000 clones, with almost 97% occurring only once. Sequenced material: naive CD4+ T cells sorted from blood. Subset of the sample: CD45RA+ positively selected. These receptors all come from a young woman in good health.

V usage is TRBV11-2 and J usage is TRBJ2-1; TRBD2 matches 13 bases. Germline trimming cut 6 bases from V and 6 bases from J; bases unmatched to any gene: 11. Germline V gene sequence: CDR1 SGHAT, CDR2 FQNNGV. The CDR3 spans 17 residues. The CDR3, as DNA: TGTGCCAGCAGACACATACTAGCGGGAGGGCCTCTCAATGAGCAGTTCTTC. Encoded protein: CASRHILAGGPLNEQFF.

The chain employs TRBV20-1 and TRBJ1-2; no firm D call. Between the trimmed V and J ends, which lost 6 bases and 2 bases, there was a span of 4 bases. The germline gives CDR1 DFQATT, CDR2 SNEGSKA (reference sequence). The CDR3 is made up of 10 amino acids. Here the CDR3 reads CSAINYGYTF. The CDR3 bases are TGCAGTGCAATAAACTATGGCTACACCTTC.

This chain uses TRBV19 with TRBJ2-7; 9 nucleotides align to TRBD2. The trim removed 3 bases at V and 5 bases at J, leaving 20 bases unmatched. CDR1 LNHDA and CDR2 SQIVND come from the germline V gene (reference sequence). This CDR3 contains 19 residues. The CDR3 spells CASSIPRQEEGGRAHEQYF. The CDR3 DNA reads TGTGCCAGTAGTATCCCACGACAGGAGGAAGGCGGGAGGGCACACGAGCAGTACTTC.

In the case of this clone: Other DNA sequences within the sample encode an identical CDR3. The chain carries TRBV30 and TRBJ1-5; no firm D call. Trimming took off 2 bases at V and 1 base at J, with 6 bases between the two ends. The CDR3 covers 13 residues. From germline, CDR1 is GTSNPN and CDR2 SVGIG (reference sequence). CDR3 sequence: CAWSQGSNQPQHF. The CDR3 coding sequence is TGTGCCTGGAGTCAAGGCAGCAATCAGCCCCAGCATTTT. The whole variable domain, filled in from reference TRBV30 and TRBJ1-5, reads SQTIHQWPATLVQPVGSPLSLECTVEGTSNPNLYWYRQAAGRGLQLLFYSVGIGQISSEVPQNLSASRPQDRQFILSSKKLLLSDSGFYLCAWSQGSNQPQHFGDGTRLSIL.

CDR3 in DNA: TGTGCCACCAGCGTGACCAGGTTAAGTGAGCAGTTCTTC. Translated: CATSVTRLSEQFF. The chain couples TRBV15 to TRBJ2-1; D gene ambiguous. The germline V gene encodes CDR1 LNHNV and CDR2 YYDKDF (reference sequence). The CDR3 has 13 residues. V was trimmed by 5 bases and J by 9 bases, leaving 14 bases between them.

Concerning this clone: Different DNA sequences within this sample yield the same CDR3. The rearrangement uses TRBV19 and TRBJ1-4, with D possibly matching TRBD1 (6 bases). The V gene lost 5 bases and the J gene lost 0 bases, with 13 bases spanning the gap. The germline gives CDR1 LNHDA, CDR2 SQIVND (reference sequence). This CDR3 is 16 amino acids long. CDR3 residues: CASSWGPETTNEKLFF. The CDR3 nucleotides are TGTGCCAGTAGTTGGGGGCCGGAGACAACTAATGAAAAACTGTTTTTT.

The chain couples TRBV7-9 to TRBJ2-3; the D call may be TRBD1 or TRBD2 (7 bases each). Germline CDR1 and CDR2: SEHNR and FQNEAQ (reference sequence). The CDR3 has 17 residues. V was pared by 5 bases and J by 1 base, with 19 bases between. CDR3 sequence reads: CASSPRDRGGGTDTQYF. CDR3 in DNA: TGTGCCAGCAGCCCTCGGGACAGAGGGGGGGGCACAGATACGCAGTATTTT.

This chain uses TRBV29-1 with TRBJ2-7; 10 nucleotides line up with TRBD2. V was clipped by 6 bases and J by 3 bases; unmatched bases: 11. The V gene's germline CDR1 is SQVTM and CDR2 ANQGSEA. The CDR3 covers 15 residues. CDR3: CSVSRPSGGHYEQYF. The CDR3 region has the DNA TGCAGCGTAAGTCGTCCTAGCGGGGGACACTACGAGCAGTACTTC.

The chain has TRBV14 and TRBJ2-3; 12 nucleotides agree with TRBD2. The ends lost 4 bases at V and 3 bases at J; junction bases unmatched: 2. The CDR3 contains 15 residues. Germline values: CDR1 SGHDN, CDR2 FVKESK. CDR3 region: CASSPGLAGTDTQYF. DNA of the CDR3: TGTGCCAGCAGCCCAGGACTAGCGGGGACAGATACGCAGTATTTT. Complete variable domain (other parts from reference TRBV14 and TRBJ2-3): EAGVTQFPSHSVIEKGQTVTLRCDPISGHDNLYWYRRVMGKEIKFLLHFVKESKQDESGMPNNRFLAERTGGTYSTLKVQPAELEDSGVYFCASSPGLAGTDTQYFGPGTRLTVL.

The J gene is TRBJ1-6, the V gene TRBV27, with 9 bases lining up with TRBD1. The germline V gene encodes CDR1 MNHEY and CDR2 SMNVEV (reference sequence). The CDR3 totals 16 residues. J was trimmed by 7 bases and V by 0 bases; bases with no gene match: 4. The CDR3 loop is CASSLSSGTGNSPLHF. The CDR3 bases are TGTGCCAGCAGTTTATCTTCAGGGACAGGGAATTCACCCCTCCACTTT.

The rearrangement uses TRBV2 and TRBJ2-1; D gene unclear. Germline values: CDR1 SNHLY, CDR2 FYNNEI. The V end lost 4 bases, the J end lost 2 bases, and 21 bases lay between the germline ends. The CDR3 contains 18 residues. CDR3 loop: CASSGKQTRLHAYNEQFF. For the CDR3, the DNA is TGTGCCAGCAGTGGGAAACAGACCAGACTCCACGCCTACAATGAGCAGTTCTTC.

The chain employs TRBV19 and TRBJ2-2; TRBD2 agrees at 7 bases. Germline V gene lookup returns CDR1 LNHDA and CDR2 SQIVND (reference sequence). The V and J ends lost 5 bases and 6 bases, in that order; junction bases with no gene match: 6. The CDR3 length is 14 residues. CDR3 residues: CASSDGLDAGELFF. The CDR3, as DNA: TGTGCCAGTAGTGATGGACTAGATGCCGGGGAGCTGTTTTTT.

This clone appeared a few times. The gene calls are TRBV2 and TRBJ2-1, with TRBD2 matching over 11 bases. With 8 bases clipped from V and 6 bases from J, the junction kept 9 bases outside the gene matches. Germline CDR1 is SNHLY and CDR2 is FYNNEI. The CDR3 loop spans 15 amino acids. CDR3 residues: CASSTSGTRGNEQFF. The CDR3 DNA follows: TGTGCCAGCTCGACTAGCGGGACGAGGGGCAATGAGCAGTTCTTC.

The chain is built from TRBV5-1 and TRBJ1-2; D might be TRBD1 (5 bases). Germline assignment: CDR1 SGHRS and CDR2 YFSETQ. CDR3 length: 15 amino acids. Deletions cut 1 base from V and 0 bases from J, with 10 bases between. CDR3 protein: CASSLRQNSNYGYTF. CDR3 sequence (DNA): TGCGCCAGCAGCTTGAGACAGAATTCTAACTATGGCTACACCTTC. Full variable domain (outside the CDR3, taken from reference TRBV5-1 and TRBJ1-2): KAGVTQTPRYLIKTRGQQVTLSCSPISGHRSVSWYQQTPGQGLQFLFEYFSETQRNKGNFPGRFSGRQFSNSRSEMNVSTLELGDSALYLCASSLRQNSNYGYTFGSGTRLTVV.

J is TRBJ2-5 and V is TRBV27; D may be TRBD2 (5 bases). The J call is uncertain, as TRBJ2-7 better fits the DNA end. The CDR3 is 16 amino acids. CDR1 is MNHEY, CDR2 SMNVEV, per germline (reference sequence). The CDR3 bases are TGTGCCAGCAGTACCCTGAATAGCGAGACCCCCTACGAGCAGTACTTC. Protein product: CASSTLNSETPYEQYF.

The count of this clone is one. The gene calls are TRBV5-4 and TRBJ1-1; D gene ambiguous. The CDR3 spans 14 residues. Trimming removed 2 bases at V and 4 bases at J, with 12 bases between. Germline V CDR1 and CDR2: SGHNT, YYREEE (reference sequence). CDR3: CASSFRAAGTEAFF. The DNA of the CDR3 is TGTGCCAGCAGCTTTAGGGCCGCCGGCACTGAAGCTTTCTTT. The full variable domain, with the rest looked up from reference TRBV5-4 and TRBJ1-1, is ETGVTQSPTHLIKTRGQQVTLRCSSQSGHNTVSWYQQALGQGPQFIFQYYREEENGRGNFPPRFSGLQFPNYSSELNVNALELDDSALYLCASSFRAAGTEAFFGQGTRLTVV.

V usage is TRBV11-2 and J usage is TRBJ2-1; D is undetermined. V was pared by 0 bases and J by 7 bases, with 10 bases between. This CDR3 comprises 14 residues. Germline V CDR1 and CDR2: SGHAT, FQNNGV. The CDR3 region is CASSLEVRGNEQFF. The CDR3 nucleotides are TGTGCCAGCAGCTTAGAAGTCCGCGGAAATGAGCAGTTCTTC.

The CDR3 region is CAHKSGGDSGANVLTF. As DNA, the CDR3 is TGTGCCCACAAGTCAGGGGGTGACTCTGGGGCCAACGTCCTGACTTTC. V and J are TRBV28 and TRBJ2-6; 7 nucleotides match TRBD1. CDR1 is MDHEN and CDR2 is SYDVKM in the germline V gene. There are 16 residues in the CDR3. The J segment lost 0 bases and the V segment lost 11 bases, leaving 10 bases of the junction unmatched.

This chain joins TRBV4-1 and TRBJ2-1, with TRBD2 matching over 16 bases. The CDR3 consists of 19 residues. V gave up 0 bases and J gave up 7 bases; unmatched junction bases: 9. Germline V gene lookup returns CDR1 MGHRA and CDR2 YSYEKL. CDR3 nucleotides: TGCGCCAGCAGCCAAGATCTACTGGGACTAGCGGGAGGGTTAAATGAGCAGTTCTTC. This sequence encodes CASSQDLLGLAGGLNEQFF.

The V gene is TRBV27, the J gene TRBJ2-7, with TRBD1 as a possible D gene (5 bases). CDR3 length: 15 amino acids. Germline CDR1 reads MNHEY; CDR2 reads SMNVEV (reference sequence). Trimming took 3 bases from V and 6 from J, leaving 18 bases between them. CDR3 sequence: CASSFQGNVFFEQYF. The CDR3 nucleotides are TGTGCCAGCAGTTTCCAGGGTAATGTATTCTTCGAGCAGTACTTC.

The rearrangement uses TRBV28 and TRBJ1-2, with a possible D match to TRBD1 (5 bases). Trimming stripped 7 bases from V and 5 bases from J, with 17 bases between. The CDR3 extends over 14 amino acids. CDR1 is MDHEN and CDR2 is SYDVKM in the germline V gene. CDR3 nucleotide sequence: TGTGCCAGCACTCCGGGACCGAAACTTTATGGCTACACCTTC. It specifies CASTPGPKLYGYTF.